This TCR beta chain was obtained from a study of blood T cell repertoires in COVID-19. The method was immunoSEQ multiplex PCR; TCRdb's version includes in-frame clones alone and lacks a portion of them. The table lists more than 300,000 clones, around nine tenths of them singletons. This clone was picked up a small number of times. V shed 3 bases, J shed 6 bases, and the junction held 3 bases outside the gene matches. Per germline, CDR1 MNHNS and CDR2 SASEGT. This CDR3 has 13 amino acids. The chain employs TRBV6-1 and TRBJ1-2; 8 positions agree with TRBD1. The sample consisted of PBMCs or T cells enriched from blood (not recorded which). This clonotype was obtained from a woman in her 30s who had been exposed to COVID-19. The CDR3 DNA is TGTGCCAGCAGTGAGACAGGGGTAGATGGCTACACCTTC. Its protein product is CASSETGVDGYTF.